These 9 T cell receptor beta chains share one sample of origin, sequenced in a study of T-cell memory formation after mild COVID-19. TCRdb ran MiXCR on the 5' RACE reads and lists one entry per CDR3 protein. The table includes 250,000 to 400,000 distinct CDR3 sequences, more than 13% detected once. The sequencing sample was made of PBMCs or a T cell subset sorted from them (not recorded which). The receptors shown here come from a man between 18 and 35 years old who had mild COVID-19 (a few samples of this study predate the infection). Cell type and time point are not known.

This clonotype showed up just a few times. The rearrangement links TRBV12-3 or TRBV12-4 to TRBJ2-1; D gene uncertain. The V gene lost 8 bases and the J gene lost 10 bases, with 12 bases spanning the gap. The CDR3 length is 11 residues. CDR3 region: CASGTLWEQFF. The DNA of the CDR3 is TGTGCCAGCGGTACCCTTTGGGAGCAGTTCTTC.

This clonotype was counted between two and nine times. The rearrangement links TRBV24-1 to TRBJ2-1, with 10 nucleotides matching TRBD1. The junction had 8 bases not matched to a gene; V was cut back by 2 bases and J by 5 bases. The CDR3 has 17 residues. Per germline, CDR1 KGHDR and CDR2 SFDVKD. The CDR3 protein is CATSDSSGTGAHNEQFF. In DNA, the CDR3 is TGTGCCACCAGTGATTCGTCAGGGACAGGGGCCCACAATGAGCAGTTCTTC.

This clonotype occurred a few times. This chain joins TRBV27 and TRBJ1-4, with unresolved D. The germline V and J ends were trimmed by 2 bases and 0 bases, with 10 bases remaining between them. Germline assignment: CDR1 MNHEY and CDR2 SMNVEV (reference sequence). The CDR3 is made up of 16 amino acids. CDR3 nucleotide sequence: TGTGCCAGCAGTTTAATCCCCGTTGCAACTAATGAAAAACTGTTTTTT. Amino acids: CASSLIPVATNEKLFF. The full variable domain, completed using reference TRBV27 and TRBJ1-4, is EAQVTQNPRYLITVTGKKLTVTCSQNMNHEYMSWYRQDPGLGLRQIYYSMNVEVTDKGDVPEGYKVSRKEKRNFPLILESPSPNQTSLYFCASSLIPVATNEKLFFGSGTQLSVL.

The chain links TRBV7-2 to TRBJ1-6, with D unresolved. The CDR3 runs to 14 residues. V dropped 5 bases and J dropped 8 bases, with 13 bases sitting between them. CDR1 is SGHTA, CDR2 FQGNSA, per germline. CDR3 nucleotides: TGTGCCAGCAGCCCCAGCGTCCTTGATTCACCCCTCCACTTT. Translated: CASSPSVLDSPLHF.

There are many counts of this clonotype. The chain links TRBV12-3 or TRBV12-4 to TRBJ2-7; TRBD1 matches 8 bases. V was pared by 6 bases and J by 4 bases, with 8 bases of the junction left unmatched. CDR3 length: 14 amino acids. For the CDR3, the DNA is TGTGCCAGCAGCACCGGGACAGGTTTTTACGAGCAGTACTTC. It codes for CASSTGTGFYEQYF.

This clonotype was seen more than once but under ten times. The CDR3 sequence is CASSSLGGSEQFF. CDR3 sequence (DNA): TGTGCCAGCAGTTCCCTTGGGGGCAGTGAGCAGTTCTTC. V is TRBV27 and J is TRBJ2-1, with a possible D match to TRBD1 (6 bases). Germline CDR1 reads MNHEY; CDR2 reads SMNVEV (reference sequence). Between the trimmed V and J ends, which lost 4 bases and 9 bases, there was a span of 13 bases. The CDR3 is 13 residues long.

The V call is TRBV6-1, the J call TRBJ2-1; no reliable D call. The CDR3 loop spans 11 amino acids. CDR1 and CDR2 (germline): MNHNS, SASEGT. Trimming removed 8 bases from V and 5 bases from J, with 7 bases in between. The CDR3 bases are TGTGCCAGCGGGTTGAACAATGAGCAGTTCTTC. It is translated as CASGLNNEQFF.

In this sample, this clonotype turned up a few times. The V gene is TRBV7-2, the J gene TRBJ2-3, with D possibly matching TRBD1 (6 bases). Trimming took 3 bases from V and 6 from J, leaving 16 bases between them. This CDR3 has 15 residues. Germline values: CDR1 SGHTA, CDR2 FQGNSA. Written as DNA, the CDR3 is TGTGCCAGCAGCTTGATCTCAGGGGTGGCGGATACGCAGTATTTT. Residues: CASSLISGVADTQYF.

A few counts support this clonotype. The gene calls are TRBV7-6 and TRBJ2-1, with no clear D. This CDR3 has 16 residues. Between the trimmed V and J ends, which lost 5 bases and 4 bases, there was a span of 18 bases. Germline lookup yields CDR1 SGHVS and CDR2 FNYEAQ. Written as DNA, the CDR3 is TGTGCCAGCAGCGACGCAAGGCTTCTAACTTACAATGAGCAGTTCTTC. Its translation is CASSDARLLTYNEQFF. The variable domain in full, completed from reference TRBV7-6 and TRBJ2-1, reads GAGVSQSPRYKVTKRGQDVALRCDPISGHVSLYWYRQALGQGPEFLTYFNYEAQQDKSGLPNDRFSAERPEGSISTLTIQRTEQRDSAMYRCASSDARLLTYNEQFFGPGTRLTVL.